This is a list of T cell receptor beta chains from one sample in a study of blood T cell repertoires in COVID-19. Here immunoSEQ multiplex PCR was the method, and the copy in TCRdb shows in-frame clones only, minus some. The table shows some 230,000 clones, with 80% to 85% occurring only once. The sequenced material came from peripheral blood. Receptors were obtained from a woman aged 55-69 years with acute or convalescent COVID-19. Each CDR3 is given with its conserved first and last residue. A D gene is named only where the DNA matches it firmly. Not every row has a clone size; where given, it reads once, few, many or a size class.

>TRBD1|.|TRBV7-9|TRBJ2-1
TGTGCCAGCAGCCCCCGGACAGGTCCCGGAGAGGGGTCCTACAATGAGCAGTTCTTC
CASSPRTGPGEGSYNEQFF
>.|.|TRBV3-1/TRBV3-2|TRBJ1-3
TGTGCCAGCAGCACCCGGCGGAACTCTGGAAACACCATATATTTT
CASSTRRNSGNTIYF
>.|.|TRBV14|TRBJ1-6
TGTGCCAGCAGCCCCGGGACTTATAATTCACCCCTCCACTTT
CASSPGTYNSPLHF
>TRBD2|.|TRBV7-2|TRBJ2-7
TGTGCCAGCAGCTTACAACAACCGGGACTAGCAGCCTACGAGCAGTACTTC
CASSLQQPGLAAYEQYF
>.|.|TRBV6-2/TRBV6-3|TRBJ2-2
TGTGCCAGCAGCAACTTCGCTCCCGGGGAGCTGTTTTTT
CASSNFAPGELFF
>TRBD1|.|TRBV27|TRBJ2-7
TGTGCCAGCAGAAGAGGACAGGGTCCTTCATCTGCCTACGAGCAGTACTTC
CASRRGQGPSSAYEQYF
>TRBD1|.|TRBV7-9|TRBJ1-5
TGTGCCAGCAGCACAGGGGTTCAGCCCCAGCATTTT
CASSTGVQPQHF
>TRBD1|.|TRBV6-6|TRBJ1-5
TGTGCCAGCAGGACAGGGGTCCTAACGGGGGATCAGCCCCAGCATTTT
CASRTGVLTGDQPQHF
>.|.|TRBV30|TRBJ1-2
TGTGCCTGGGGACAGATCCTCTTCTATGGCTACACCTTC
CAWGQILFYGYTF
>TRBD1|.|TRBV9|TRBJ2-6
TGTGCCAGCAGCCCCAGGACAGGGGCGGGACTTGGGACCTCCGGGGCCAACGTCCTGACTTTC
CASSPRTGAGLGTSGANVLTF
>TRBD2|.|TRBV5-1|TRBJ2-1
TGCGCCAGCAGCTTGGGCGGACTAGCGCGGTACAATGAGCAGTTCTTC
CASSLGGLARYNEQFF
>.|.|TRBV4-3|TRBJ1-1
TGCGCCAGCAGCCAAGATTCCAGGGAAACTGAAGCTTTCTTT
CASSQDSRETEAFF
>.|.|TRBV5-5|TRBJ2-5
TGTGCCAGCAGCCCATTGACAGTGTACCAAGAGACCCAGTACTTC
CASSPLTVYQETQYF
>TRBD1|once|TRBV3-1/TRBV3-2|TRBJ2-7
TGTGCCAGCAGTATACAGGGGGGTCCTTACGAGCAGTACTTC
CASSIQGGPYEQYF
>TRBD1|once|TRBV11-2|TRBJ2-1
TGTGCCAGCAGCTTAACCCGGACAGGGGGCTACAATGAGCAGTTCTTC
CASSLTRTGGYNEQFF
>.|.|TRBV5-6|TRBJ1-5
TGTGCCAGCAGCTCACTTGGTCAGCCCCAGCATTTT
CASSSLGQPQHF
>TRBD1|.|TRBV6-1|TRBJ1-1
TGTGCCAGCAGTGATCAGGGGGCATTGAACACTGAAGCTTTCTTT
CASSDQGALNTEAFF
>TRBD2|.|TRBV7-6|TRBJ2-7
TGTGCCAGCAGCCCCCGGACTAGCGGGGGCGGAGAGCAGTACTTC
CASSPRTSGGGEQYF
>.|.|TRBV30|TRBJ2-3
TGTGCCTGGAGTACAACAGATACGCAGTATTTT
CAWSTTDTQYF
>.|.|TRBV12-3/TRBV12-4|TRBJ1-1
TGTGCCAGCAGAAGCAGGATGAACACTGAAGCTTTCTTT
CASRSRMNTEAFF
>TRBD1|.|TRBV29-1|TRBJ1-1
TGCAGCGTTGTAGGAACAGGGGGCGTGGGGACTGAAGCTTTCTTT
CSVVGTGGVGTEAFF
>.|.|TRBV19|TRBJ1-5
TGTGCCAGTAGGGGGCGGGAGTTCAATCAGCCCCAGCATTTT
CASRGREFNQPQHF
>.|.|TRBV27|TRBJ2-7
TGTGCCAGCAGCGCGAACCGGGGGGCGAATGGCTACGAGCAGTACTTC
CASSANRGANGYEQYF
>.|.|TRBV12-3/TRBV12-4|TRBJ1-2
TGTGCCAGCAGTCCCCTTAAGCTGGGCTACACCTTC
CASSPLKLGYTF
>TRBD2|.|TRBV7-3|TRBJ2-5
TGTGCCAGCAGCTTATACCCCCACGGGGGGGAAGAGACCCAGTACTTC
CASSLYPHGGEETQYF
>TRBD2|once|TRBV18|TRBJ2-1
TGTGCCAGCTCACCACTGCGGGGGGGCCGTGATGAGCAGTTCTTC
CASSPLRGGRDEQFF
>.|.|TRBV19|TRBJ2-1
TGTGCCAGTACCCCAGAAAATTCCTACAATGAGCAGTTCTTC
CASTPENSYNEQFF
>.|.|TRBV6-1|TRBJ1-1
TGTGCCAGCAGTGAAGCGGGGCGGTGGGCTTTCTTT
CASSEAGRWAFF
>.|.|TRBV9|TRBJ2-7
TGTGCCAGCAGCCCCGGACACACCTACGAGCAGTACTTC
CASSPGHTYEQYF
>.|.|TRBV28|TRBJ1-2
TGTGCCAGCAGTTTACCAAGGCAGGCTTATGGCTACACCTTC
CASSLPRQAYGYTF
>TRBD1|.|TRBV6-5|TRBJ1-1
TGTGCCAGCGGACGACAGGGGGCGCACACTGAAGCTTTCTTT
CASGRQGAHTEAFF
>TRBD1|.|TRBV30|TRBJ1-6
TGTGCCTGGACTCGACAGGGCAATTCACCCCTCCACTTT
CAWTRQGNSPLHF
>.|.|TRBV7-2|TRBJ2-2
TGTGCCAGCAGCTTACGTCCCGGGGAGCTGTTTTTT
CASSLRPGELFF
>.|.|TRBV11-3|TRBJ2-3
TGTGCCAGCAGCAAGACCGTGGGGCCAGGGAGCACAGATACGCAGTATTTT
CASSKTVGPGSTDTQYF
>TRBD1|.|TRBV5-4|TRBJ2-4
TGTGCCAGCAGTCCGGACAGGACCAAAAACATTCAGTACTTC
CASSPDRTKNIQYF
>.|.|TRBV7-9|TRBJ2-1
TGTGCCAGCAGCTTATCACAGGGAATTCACAATGAGCAGTTCTTC
CASSLSQGIHNEQFF
>.|.|TRBV5-1|TRBJ2-7
TGCGCCAGCAGCTTGCGGACATCTCATTACGAGCAGTACTTC
CASSLRTSHYEQYF
>TRBD1|.|TRBV18|TRBJ2-7
TGTGCCAGCTCACCAAGGACAGGGGAGCAGTACTTC
CASSPRTGEQYF
>TRBD1|.|TRBV12-3/TRBV12-4|TRBJ1-1
TGTGCCAGCAGGTACAGGGGGCTCACTGAAGCTTTCTTT
CASRYRGLTEAFF
>.|.|TRBV20-1|TRBJ2-1
TGCAGTGCTAGTCTAGTGCACAATGAGCAGTTCTTC
CSASLVHNEQFF
>TRBD2|.|TRBV6-5|TRBJ2-3
TGTGCCAGCAGTTCTCTAGCGGGGGGTAATACGCAGTATTTT
CASSSLAGGNTQYF
>TRBD2|.|TRBV7-2|TRBJ2-3
TGTGCCAGCACCCCGGGGGGTCCCAGTACAGATACGCAGTATTTT
CASTPGGPSTDTQYF
>.|.|TRBV4-2|TRBJ2-1
TGTGCCAGCAGCCAAGAACGGAGACGGGAGCAGTTCTTC
CASSQERRREQFF